The TCR beta chain described here comes from a study of PD-1 blockade in classical Hodgkin lymphoma. The CDR3 spans 11 residues. Germline V gene data show CDR1 as DFQATT and CDR2 as SNEGSKA (reference sequence). The ends were cut back, 6 bases at V and 9 bases at J, with 12 bases in the middle. After autologous stem cell transplantation all patients relapsed, and prior brentuximab vedotin exposure differed between cohorts. General study points: Complete responders showed a baseline diversity that resembled the diversity of newly diagnosed patients.

In its sample, this clone was seen a few times. Its antigen remains unidentified. The data were produced by immunoSEQ multiplex PCR, yet TCRdb's version contains in-frame clones alone and is incomplete. The sample includes some 150,000 clones, less than 80% of them seen just once. The clonotype comes from a human donor with classical Hodgkin lymphoma. The material was peripheral blood mononuclear cells (PBMCs), obtained before the second cycle of nivolumab. V is TRBV20-1 and J is TRBJ2-1, with D unresolved. This CDR3 is CSALRTSEQFF. The CDR3 bases are TGCAGTGCCCTTAGGACGAGTGAGCAGTTCTTC.